The 20 T cell receptor delta chains given below trace back to one sample, sequenced in a study of gamma-delta T cells after stem cell transplantation. TCRdb reprocessed the RT-PCR reads using CATT. The sample holds 2,500 to 3,500 delta-chain clones, 2.9% seen once. The sample taken for sequencing was gamma-delta T cells. The receptors were sampled from a human donor. It is not recorded whose cells these are; they may come from a transplant donor.

This clone is labeled large (0.1 to 1%). Other DNA sequences in the same sample also yield this CDR3. The chain combines TRDV2 with TRDJ1; possible D gene TRDD3, 6 bases. The ends were cut back, 7 bases at V and 1 base at J, with 24 bases in the middle. The CDR3 is 17 residues long. Germline V gives CDR1 GEAIGNYY, CDR2 EKD. CDR3 residues: CACNLLSGEIFTDKLIF. DNA for the CDR3: TGTGCCTGCAATCTACTATCGGGGGAAATCTTCACCGATAAACTCATCTTT.

In the case of this clone: Just one base apart from a much larger clone, this may be a read error. The chain is built from TRDV2 and TRDJ2, with TRDD3 as a possible D gene (5 bases). Trimming took off 5 bases at V and 7 bases at J, with 25 bases between the two ends. CDR1 is GEAIGNYY, CDR2 EKD, per germline. The CDR3 consists of 17 residues. CDR3 nucleotide sequence: TGTGCCTGTGGCCCGATACTGGCCCTCGGTGTGGAAGCACAACTCTTCTTT. It translates to CACGPILALGVEAQLFF.

This clone is classed as large (0.1 to 1%). This chain connects TRDV2 to TRDJ1; tentatively, D is TRDD3 (6 bases). The CDR3 contains 13 residues. The V and J ends lost 3 bases and 3 bases respectively, with 10 bases between them. CDR1 GEAIGNYY and CDR2 EKD come from the germline V gene. The CDR3 here is CACDSMGADKLIF. In DNA form, the CDR3 reads TGTGCCTGTGACTCAATGGGGGCCGATAAACTCATCTTT.

In this sample, this clone turned up a few times. TCRdb's protein, taken from a much larger clone, differs from this DNA's translation at residue 5, likely owing to a read error; the protein displayed comes from the DNA. V gene TRDV2 combines with J gene TRDJ1, with D maybe TRDD3 (6 bases). The CDR3 loop spans 20 amino acids. Trimming removed 3 bases at V and 0 bases at J, with 28 bases between. Germline V gene data show CDR1 as GEAIGNYY and CDR2 as EKD. The DNA of the CDR3 is TGTGCCTGTGACGCCTTATCCGGGGGACGACCACTGAGTGACACCGATAAACTCATCTTT. Protein sequence: CACDALSGGRPLSDTDKLIF.

This clone was seen a handful of times. A much larger clone differs from this one at a single base, so this may be a read error. In the same sample, other DNA sequences code for this CDR3. This rearrangement joins TRDV2 to TRDJ2; tentatively, D is TRDD3 (5 bases). Germline assignment: CDR1 GEAIGNYY and CDR2 EKD. There are 17 residues in the CDR3. The germline V and J ends were trimmed by 7 bases and 7 bases, with 27 bases remaining between them. CDR3 coding DNA: TGTGCCTGCGACCCGATACTGGCCCTCGGTGTGGAAGCACAACTCTTCTTT. Its translation is CACDPILALGVEAQLFF.

This clone showed up just a few times. This likely came from a read error, as a far larger clone is one base away. The same CDR3 arises from other DNA sequences in this sample as well. V is TRDV1 and J is TRDJ1, with 7 bases lining up with TRDD3. J lost 3 bases, V lost 3 bases, and 19 bases had no gene match. Germline lookup yields CDR1 TSWWSYY and CDR2 QGS. CDR3 length equals 19 residues. The CDR3 DNA reads TGTGCTCTTGGGGAGCTTGGGAATTCCCCCCTGGGGGTCTCCGATAAACTCATCTTT. The encoded protein is CALGELGNSPLGVSDKLIF.

This clone was observed a handful of times. Given a much more abundant clone one base away, this may be a read error. The V gene is TRDV2, the J gene TRDJ1; TRDD3 aligns across 10 bases. This CDR3 is built from 17 residues. Germline V gene data show CDR1 as GEAIGNYY and CDR2 as EKD. CDR3 nucleotide sequence: TGTGCCTGTGACACTTTAGTACTGGGGGATCACACCGATAAACCCATCTTT. Its protein is CACDTLVLGDHTDKPIF.

This clone was found a few times. At one of its ends the junction is not consistent with the germline gene, which may arise from a read error. Other nucleotide sequences in the sample specify the same CDR3. The V and J genes are TRDV1 and TRDJ1, with 9 bases fitting TRDD3. This CDR3 region has 21 residues. Germline CDR1 reads TSWWSYY; CDR2 reads QGS. CDR3 nucleotides: TGCGCTCTTGGGGAACGCCCAGCTCAGGAATACGGGGGATACCTCACCGATAAACTCATCTTT. This translates into CALGERPAQEYGGYLTDKLIF.

In its sample, this clone was seen a few times. TCRdb's listed protein matches a much larger clone and diverges from this DNA's translation at residue 4, likely through a read error; the protein shown comes from the DNA. The chain has TRDV2 and TRDJ1; D is perhaps TRDD3 (6 bases). V lost 5 bases to trimming and J lost 5 bases, with 23 bases between them. The CDR3 is 16 residues long. Germline CDR1 GEAIGNYY, CDR2 EKD. In DNA form, the CDR3 reads TGTGCCTGTGGCCCGGTGGGGGCCGCTTCAAAAGATAAACTCATCTTT. It specifies CACGPVGAASKDKLIF.

This clone was seen a handful of times. Translating this DNA gives a protein that differs at residue 14 from the TCRdb one, which belongs to a much larger clone; a read error is likely, and the protein shown is this translation. The chain is built from TRDV2 and TRDJ1; 8 bases align to TRDD3. The CDR3 sequence is 18 residues long. Per the germline V gene, CDR1 is GEAIGNYY and CDR2 is EKD. This CDR3 is CACDSLLGGNKYTNKLIF. For the CDR3, the DNA is TGTGCCTGTGACTCCTTACTGGGGGGAAATAAGTACACCAATAAACTCATCTTT.

This clone was observed a few times. A read error likely explains why the TCRdb protein, taken from a much larger clone, differs from this DNA's translation at residue 11; the protein shown is translated from the DNA. This chain uses TRDV2 with TRDJ1, with TRDD3 matching 12 bases. CDR3 size: 14 residues. Germline loops: CDR1 GEAIGNYY, CDR2 EKD. Unmatched junction bases numbered 6, after V lost 3 bases and J lost 8 bases. The CDR3 DNA reads TGTGCCTGTGACGCGGTACTGGGGGATACCAAACTCATCTTT. This gives the protein CACDAVLGDTKLIF.

This clone has only a few counts. The protein given by TCRdb reflects a much larger clone and differs at residue 8 from this DNA's translation, likely from a read error; the protein shown is the DNA's translation. V is TRDV2 and J is TRDJ1; D is possibly TRDD1 (6 bases). The CDR3 consists of 18 residues. Germline V gene lookup returns CDR1 GEAIGNYY and CDR2 EKD. Between the trimmed V and J ends, which lost 3 bases and 0 bases, there was a span of 22 bases. CDR3 DNA sequence: TGTGCCTGTGACTCCTTACTGGAGGGAAATAAGTACACCGATAAACTCATCTTT. Amino acids: CACDSLLEGNKYTDKLIF.

About this clone: TCRdb's protein and the translated DNA diverge at residue 17; the protein reported here is the translation of the DNA. J is TRDJ3 and V is TRDV2, with 9 bases aligning to TRDD3. Germline values: CDR1 GEAIGNYY, CDR2 EKD. The CDR3 is 19 residues long. CDR3 sequence (DNA): TGTGCCTGTGACACCCTACTGGGGGAAAGCTCCTGGGACACCCGACAGACGTTTTTC. Residues: CACDTLLGESSWDTRQTFF.

This clone is medium-sized in the sample. The chain combines TRDV2 with TRDJ1, with 7 nucleotides matching TRDD3. This CDR3 is built from 15 residues. Losses at the gene ends were 4 bases for V and 0 bases for J; bases not matched to a gene: 7. The V gene's germline CDR1 is GEAIGNYY and CDR2 EKD. The CDR3 here is CACDSLGGYTDKLIF. CDR3 nucleotides: TGTGCCTGTGATTCCCTGGGGGGGTACACCGATAAACTCATCTTT.

This clone was observed a handful of times. The TCRdb protein, from a much larger clone, departs from this DNA's translation at residue 8, likely by read error; the protein shown derives from the DNA. The J gene is TRDJ3, the V gene TRDV2, with D possibly matching TRDD3 (6 bases). The length of the CDR3 is 18 residues. The V gene lost 2 bases and the J gene lost 0 bases, with 13 bases spanning the gap. Germline lookup yields CDR1 GEAIGNYY and CDR2 EKD. The CDR3 DNA sequence: TGTGCCTGTGACAATACTGGGAGATACTCCTGGGACACCCGACAGATGTTTTTC. Amino acid sequence: CACDNTGRYSWDTRQMFF.

Regarding this clone: TCRdb records a much larger clone's protein for this DNA, with a difference at residue 11 that likely arises from a read error; the protein given is the translation of the DNA. This chain uses TRDV1 with TRDJ1; D gene uncertain. Germline CDR1 TSWWSYY, CDR2 QGS. The CDR3 is 14 residues long. CDR3 in DNA: TGTGCTCTTGGGGAACTAGACTCTCGCGATGAACTCATCTTT. It specifies CALGELDSRDELIF.

In its sample, this clone was seen a few times. TCRdb has a much larger clone's protein, which differs at residue 16 from the translation of this DNA, likely because of a read error; what is shown is the protein translated from the DNA. V and J are TRDV2 and TRDJ1; 12 nucleotides line up with TRDD3. The CDR3 has 20 amino acids. The germline gives CDR1 GEAIGNYY, CDR2 EKD. The junction had 20 bases not matched to a gene; V was cut back by 0 bases and J by 7 bases. CDR3 DNA: TGTGCCTGTGACACCGCCGGGGCTGCTTTACTGGGGGATACACTCGGTAAACTCATCTTT. The encoded protein is CACDTAGAALLGDTLGKLIF.

Turning to this clone: The protein TCRdb gives is from a much larger clone and does not agree with this DNA's translation at residue 6, likely a read error; the protein shown here comes from the DNA. The rearrangement uses TRDV2 and TRDJ1, with a possible D match to TRDD3 (6 bases). Germline CDR1 and CDR2: GEAIGNYY and EKD. There are 18 residues in the CDR3. Trimming removed 0 bases from V and 0 bases from J, with 19 bases in between. The CDR3 DNA reads TGTGCCTGTGACACCATCGACCGTGGGGGCTTCGACACCGATAAACTCATCTTT. Encoded protein: CACDTIDRGGFDTDKLIF.

This clone is judged large (0.1 to 1%). The same CDR3 is also encoded by other DNA sequences in this sample. The chain has TRDV2 and TRDJ1, with TRDD3 matching 10 bases. V lost 1 base to trimming and J lost 1 base; unmatched junction nucleotides: 8. The CDR3 length is 17 residues. CDR1 is GEAIGNYY and CDR2 is EKD in the germline V gene. The CDR3 DNA is TGTGCCTGTGACACGATGGGGGATACAGGGGGCACCGATAAACTCATCTTT. It translates to CACDTMGDTGGTDKLIF.

The chain uses TRDV1 and TRDJ1; a possible D gene is TRDD3 (8 bases). CDR1 and CDR2 (germline): TSWWSYY, QGS. The CDR3 has 22 residues. Between the trimmed V and J ends, which lost 3 bases and 2 bases, there was a span of 34 bases. The CDR3 bases are TGTGCTCTTGGGGACGTATCGGCCTTCCTCAAACCGGGGGGGATAATTACCGATAAACTCATCTTT. Translated, it gives CALGDVSAFLKPGGIITDKLIF.